This TCR beta chain was recorded in a study of Graves' ophthalmopathy and Graves' hyperthyroidism. CDR3 size: 15 residues. J gave up 3 bases and V 3 bases, and 3 bases lay outside the gene matches. Per the germline V gene, CDR1 is MNHEY and CDR2 is SMNVEV (reference sequence). This clonotype was recorded at least ten times. Scientists amplified the TCR beta CDR3 regions from RNA transcripts. Investigators did first-round RT-PCR with HTBI primers, then second-round multiplex PCR. TCRdb recomputed calls from the multiplex PCR reads with MiXCR, one row per CDR3 protein. The sample holds roughly 500,000 distinct CDR3 sequences; around 14% are singletons and the top ten take over 8%.

This clonotype was sampled from a woman aged 25 to 45 with Graves' ophthalmopathy. The V and J genes are TRBV27 and TRBJ2-2; 8 positions agree with TRBD1. The sequenced sample consisted of blood. CDR3 coding DNA: TGTGCCAGCAGTTTTGACAGGGGATACACCGGGGAGCTGTTTTTT. It specifies CASSFDRGYTGELFF.